These 30 T cell receptor beta chains share one sample of origin, sequenced in a study of graft-versus-host responses after intestinal transplantation. The repertoire was sequenced with immunoSEQ multiplex PCR; TCRdb's copy has only in-frame clones and lacks some. The sample lists 1,500 to 2,000 clones; over 75% were seen once. Once graft tissue had been processed, intraepithelial and lamina propria lymphocytes were released. The sequencing here drew on ileum tissue, taken about 540 days after transplant. All receptors derive from a human patient who received an intestinal transplant, so some T cells may come from the graft donor.

This clone was observed a single time. V and J are TRBV6-1 and TRBJ1-5; 9 positions match TRBD1. Germline trimming cut 5 bases from V and 7 bases from J; bases unmatched to any gene: 6. The CDR3 runs 14 residues. CDR1 and CDR2 (germline): MNHNS, SASEGT. The DNA of the CDR3 is TGTGCCAGCAGTCCTCGACAGGGGGGACAGCCCCAGCATTTT. Protein sequence: CASSPRQGGQPQHF.

The gene calls are TRBV28 and TRBJ1-1; D is ambiguous. In germline, CDR1 is MDHEN, CDR2 SYDVKM. Trimming took 1 base from V and 1 from J, leaving 4 bases between them. The CDR3 runs 13 residues. CDR3 sequence (DNA): TGTGCCAGCAGTTTATCCTCGAACACTGAAGCTTTCTTT. It yields the protein CASSLSSNTEAFF.

The rearrangement uses TRBV10-2 and TRBJ1-1; D is unclear. V was cut by 4 bases and J by 0 bases, with 6 bases left in between. The length of the CDR3 is 13 residues. In germline, CDR1 is WSHSY, CDR2 SAAADI. The CDR3 nucleotides are TGCGCCAGCAGTGGTCAGATGAACACTGAAGCTTTCTTT. Its translation: CASSGQMNTEAFF.

The rearrangement uses TRBV7-2 and TRBJ1-2; 8 bases fit TRBD1. V shed 6 bases and J 3 bases; nucleotides not matched to a gene: 9. Germline lookup yields CDR1 SGHTA and CDR2 FQGNSA. The CDR3 sequence is 15 residues long. The CDR3 nucleotides read TGTGCCAGCAGACCGGACAGGGTTGCGGACTATGGCTACACCTTC. Amino acids: CASRPDRVADYGYTF.

The V gene is TRBV7-9, the J gene TRBJ2-1, with D hard to call. Germline loops: CDR1 SEHNR, CDR2 FQNEAQ (reference sequence). Trimming removed 6 bases from V and 12 bases from J, with 21 bases in between. The CDR3 sequence is 14 residues long. The CDR3 nucleotides are TGTGCCAGCAGGCCGCTTTTGGTGAAGAAGGGGCAGTTCTTC. Translation: CASRPLLVKKGQFF.

The chain is built from TRBV29-1 and TRBJ2-2, with TRBD2 identical over 8 bases. This CDR3 spans 14 amino acids. The germline V gene has CDR1 SQVTM and CDR2 ANQGSEA. V lost 3 bases to trimming and J lost 6 bases; unmatched junction nucleotides: 6. CDR3 DNA: TGCAGCGTTGACCCCGGGGGGGTGGCCGGGGAGCTGTTTTTT. Amino acid sequence: CSVDPGGVAGELFF.

The rearrangement links TRBV7-8 to TRBJ2-5; D is perhaps TRBD2 (5 bases). V was cut by 5 bases and J by 1 base, with 14 bases left in between. CDR1 and CDR2 (germline): SGHVS, FQNEAQ. The CDR3 has 15 residues. This CDR3 reads CASSGRGSLQETQYF. In nucleotides, the CDR3 is TGTGCCAGCAGCGGTCGGGGTTCGCTCCAAGAGACCCAGTACTTC.

The chain is built from TRBV19 and TRBJ1-5, with 10 bases aligning to TRBD1. The germline V gene encodes CDR1 LNHDA and CDR2 SQIVND (reference sequence). The CDR3 is made up of 15 amino acids. Losses at the gene ends were 7 bases for V and 7 bases for J; bases not matched to a gene: 10. CDR3 sequence reads: CASNPTGGAQQPQHF. The CDR3 DNA reads as TGTGCCAGTAACCCGACAGGGGGCGCCCAGCAGCCCCAGCATTTT.

The chain recombines TRBV13 with TRBJ2-1; 10 bases map to TRBD1. The CDR3 has 18 residues. J lost 7 bases, V lost 0 bases, and 12 bases had no gene match. Germline V lookup: CDR1 PRHDT, CDR2 FYEKMQ (reference sequence). CDR3 nucleotides: TGTGCCAGCAGCTTAGGCCGGGGGACAGGGGTGGTTTCGAATGAGCAGTTCTTC. This sequence encodes CASSLGRGTGVVSNEQFF.

The chain has TRBV5-6 and TRBJ2-6; D remains ambiguous. The V end lost 7 bases, the J end lost 6 bases, and 14 bases lay between the germline ends. Germline CDR1 is SGHDT and CDR2 is YYEEEE. This CDR3 comprises 14 residues. In DNA form, the CDR3 reads TGTGCCAGCGGTACTGGGTTTGCGGCCAACGTCCTGACTTTC. Its protein product is CASGTGFAANVLTF.

The chain has TRBV10-2 and TRBJ1-2, with TRBD1 matching 7 bases. This CDR3 contains 13 residues. CDR1 and CDR2 (germline): WSHSY, SAAADI. V lost 0 bases, J lost 7 bases, and 2 bases stayed unmatched. The CDR3 DNA is TGCGCCAGCAGTGAGTCGGCAGGGGGTGGCTACACCTTC. It codes for CASSESAGGGYTF.

This rearrangement joins TRBV7-4 to TRBJ2-5; D is tentatively TRBD1 or TRBD2 (6 bases each). The CDR3 extends over 15 amino acids. V shed 5 bases and J shed 5 bases, with 18 bases lying between them. Germline CDR1 is SGHVT and CDR2 is SQSDAQ. DNA for the CDR3: TGTGCCAGCAGCCCTCTTCTGGGGGGCAGGGAGACCCAGTACTTC. This sequence encodes CASSPLLGGRETQYF.

The gene calls are TRBV28 and TRBJ2-3, with 11 bases that match TRBD2. Germline trimming cut 6 bases from V and 0 bases from J; bases unmatched to any gene: 8. The CDR3 consists of 17 residues. Per the germline V gene, CDR1 is MDHEN and CDR2 is SYDVKM. The chain's CDR3 is CASRGSGRAVSTDTQYF. DNA for the CDR3: TGTGCCAGCAGGGGTAGCGGGAGGGCCGTTAGCACAGATACGCAGTATTTT.

This clone has just a few counts. The chain carries TRBV2 and TRBJ2-2; TRBD2 matches 7 bases. Germline CDR1 and CDR2: SNHLY and FYNNEI. Losses at the gene ends were 7 bases for V and 4 bases for J; bases not matched to a gene: 3. CDR3 length: 13 amino acids. DNA for the CDR3: TGTGCCAGCAATCGGGAGGTCACCGGGGAGCTGTTTTTT. It yields the protein CASNREVTGELFF.

This clone is large within its sample. J is TRBJ2-7 and V is TRBV7-2; 9 bases line up with TRBD1. The CDR3 length is 16 residues. Losses at the gene ends were 1 base for V and 2 bases for J; bases not matched to a gene: 6. Per germline, CDR1 SGHTA and CDR2 FQGNSA. The CDR3 DNA sequence: TGTGCCAGCAGCTTAGGTCCCGGGACAGGGCCCTACGAGCAGTACTTC. Protein: CASSLGPGTGPYEQYF.

This CDR3 reads CASSLGKAGLAKNIQYF. CDR3 DNA: TGTGCCAGCAGCTTAGGAAAAGCGGGGCTAGCCAAAAACATTCAGTACTTC. This chain uses TRBV11-1 with TRBJ2-4; 7 bases map to TRBD2. This CDR3 contains 17 residues. Germline-derived CDR1 and CDR2 are SGHAT and FQDESV (reference sequence). With 1 base clipped from V and 0 bases from J, the junction kept 6 bases outside the gene matches.

The genes are TRBV7-3 and TRBJ2-1; D unresolved. Germline V gives CDR1 SGHTA, CDR2 FQGTGA. V lost 2 bases, J lost 2 bases, and 4 bases lay in between. The CDR3 is made up of 13 amino acids. CDR3 coding DNA: TGTGCCAGCAGCTTATTTACCTACAATGAGCAGTTCTTC. The encoded protein is CASSLFTYNEQFF.

This clone was seen a few times. This chain uses TRBV2 with TRBJ1-2, with D unclear. From germline, CDR1 is SNHLY and CDR2 FYNNEI. The CDR3 covers 11 residues. Trimming cost V 8 bases and J 1 base, with 5 bases left between them. Here the CDR3 reads CASSDNYGYTF. CDR3 DNA: TGTGCCAGCTCCGATAACTATGGCTACACCTTC. Full variable domain (rest looked up from reference TRBV2 and TRBJ1-2): EPEVTQTPSHQVTQMGQEVILRCVPISNHLYFYWYRQILGQKVEFLVSFYNNEISEKSEIFDDQFSVERPDGSNFTLKIRSTKLEDSAMYFCASSDNYGYTFGSGTRLTVV.

This rearrangement joins TRBV5-4 to TRBJ1-5; TRBD1 is a possible D gene (5 bases). V lost 1 base to trimming and J lost 3 bases, with 8 bases between them. Germline loops: CDR1 SGHNT, CDR2 YYREEE (reference sequence). This CDR3 is 14 amino acids long. In DNA form, the CDR3 reads TGTGCCAGCAGCTTGTCAGGGTCCAATCAGCCCCAGCATTTT. It is translated as CASSLSGSNQPQHF.

V gene TRBV7-3 combines with J gene TRBJ2-6; 7 bases align to TRBD1. Germline V gene data show CDR1 as SGHTA and CDR2 as FQGTGA. Trimming removed 3 bases from V and 0 bases from J; junction bases left unmatched: 5. This CDR3 region has 17 residues. Written as DNA, the CDR3 is TGTGCCAGCAGCTTTTTGACAGGGCACTCTGGGGCCAACGTCCTGACTTTC. The encoded protein is CASSFLTGHSGANVLTF.

The chain uses TRBV9 and TRBJ1-4, with 7 bases lining up with TRBD1. CDR1 SGDLS and CDR2 YYNGEE come from the germline V gene. Unmatched junction bases numbered 4, after V lost 1 base and J lost 4 bases. This CDR3 has 15 residues. The CDR3 here is CASSVTGQYNEKLFF. The CDR3 DNA is TGTGCCAGCAGCGTAACGGGACAGTATAATGAAAAACTGTTTTTT.

In regard to this clone: The junction departs from the called germline gene at one end, perhaps through a read error. This rearrangement joins TRBV13 to TRBJ1-2; D uncertain. The CDR3 is 11 residues long. CDR1 is PRHDT, CDR2 FYEKMQ, per germline (reference sequence). CDR3 nucleotides: TGTGCCAGCAGCTTAGGCGGTCGCTACATCTTC. It encodes CASSLGGRYIF.

The V call is TRBV5-4, the J call TRBJ1-2; TRBD1 is a possible D gene (6 bases). Germline V CDR1 and CDR2: SGHNT, YYREEE (reference sequence). CDR3 length equals 15 residues. V was pared by 4 bases and J by 2 bases, with 15 bases between. CDR3 bases: TGTGCCAGCAGCCTCTACAGGGAAGGAAACTATGGCTACACCTTC. It is translated as CASSLYREGNYGYTF.

This clone is large within its sample. CDR3 nucleotides: TGTGCCAGCAGTCCGAGTTCCTCCTACGAGCAGTACTTC. It is translated as CASSPSSSYEQYF. The V call is TRBV28, the J call TRBJ2-7; D is undetermined. CDR3 length equals 13 residues. V lost 5 bases and J 0 bases, leaving 8 bases between the germline ends. CDR1 is MDHEN and CDR2 is SYDVKM in the germline V gene.

The chain combines TRBV5-7 with TRBJ1-4; D unresolved. TRBV5-7 is reported as an ORF; its role is uncertain. V lost 6 bases to trimming and J lost 7 bases, with 7 bases between them. The CDR3 has 11 amino acids. For the CDR3, the DNA is TGTGCCAGCAAAAGGGCTGAAAAACTGTTTTTT. The encoded protein is CASKRAEKLFF.

This clone was seen a single time. This rearrangement joins TRBV4-1 to TRBJ1-1; the D gene is possibly TRBD1 (5 bases). The ends were cut back, 1 base at V and 3 bases at J, with 9 bases in the middle. This CDR3 is 14 amino acids long. In germline, CDR1 is MGHRA, CDR2 YSYEKL. CDR3 loop: CASSQAGLYTEAFF. For the CDR3, the DNA is TGCGCCAGCAGCCAAGCAGGGCTATACACTGAAGCTTTCTTT.

This clone was found a few times. This sequence joins TRBV2 and TRBJ1-1; TRBD1 matches at 8 bases. This CDR3 comprises 12 residues. Germline trimming cut 2 bases from V and 11 bases from J; bases unmatched to any gene: 4. The germline V gene has CDR1 SNHLY and CDR2 FYNNEI. The CDR3 region has the DNA TGTGCCAGCAGTGAACAGGGGGCGGCGGCTTTCTTT. It specifies CASSEQGAAAFF.

The chain couples TRBV6-1 to TRBJ1-5, with a tentative D call TRBD1 (6 bases). This CDR3 comprises 15 residues. Trimming left V 3 bases short and J 6 bases short, with 15 bases between. Germline values: CDR1 MNHNS, CDR2 SASEGT. DNA for the CDR3: TGTGCCAGCAGTGACTGGGGGGGCCGCGGTCAGCCCCAGCATTTT. It codes for CASSDWGGRGQPQHF.

This clone is a singleton in its sample. The chain uses TRBV6-5 and TRBJ2-5, with unresolved D. Trimming pared 0 bases from V and 5 bases from J, leaving 7 bases between. The germline CDR1 and CDR2 sequences are MNHEY and SVGAGI. CDR3 size: 13 residues. Written as DNA, the CDR3 is TGTGCCAGCAGTTACTCGGGCAGGGAGACCCAGTACTTC. Its translation: CASSYSGRETQYF.

The CDR3: CASSGIPNSNQPQHF. The CDR3 bases are TGTGCCAGCAGCGGGATTCCAAATAGCAATCAGCCCCAGCATTTT. The J gene is TRBJ1-5, the V gene TRBV7-8; no definite D call. Germline V gene lookup returns CDR1 SGHVS and CDR2 FQNEAQ. Between the trimmed V and J ends, which lost 5 bases and 0 bases, there was a span of 11 bases. The CDR3 is made up of 15 amino acids.